This paragraph covers one TCR beta chain sequence. This CDR3 comprises 13 residues. Germline V gene lookup returns CDR1 DFQATT and CDR2 SNEGSKA (reference sequence). Trimming left V 6 bases short and J 6 bases short, with 18 bases between. The data stem from a study of T cell repertoires in cytomegalovirus infection. About the research overall: From public TCR beta signatures came an indication of both CMV infection and matching HLA type.

TCRdb used MiXCR to reprocess the reads, holding one entry per CDR3 protein. The sample shows 480,000 or so distinct CDR3 sequences, approximately 11% of them seen only once. The origin of this receptor is a human donor in good health (CMV status not recorded). Some clones in this sample may be carry-over from other donors' samples. The chain couples TRBV20-1 to TRBJ2-7; D is perhaps TRBD1 or TRBD2 (5 bases each). The sequenced sample was PBMCs. CDR3: CSAAGGHLSEQYF. CDR3 nucleotides: TGCAGTGCGGCGGGTGGACACCTCTCCGAGCAGTACTTC.